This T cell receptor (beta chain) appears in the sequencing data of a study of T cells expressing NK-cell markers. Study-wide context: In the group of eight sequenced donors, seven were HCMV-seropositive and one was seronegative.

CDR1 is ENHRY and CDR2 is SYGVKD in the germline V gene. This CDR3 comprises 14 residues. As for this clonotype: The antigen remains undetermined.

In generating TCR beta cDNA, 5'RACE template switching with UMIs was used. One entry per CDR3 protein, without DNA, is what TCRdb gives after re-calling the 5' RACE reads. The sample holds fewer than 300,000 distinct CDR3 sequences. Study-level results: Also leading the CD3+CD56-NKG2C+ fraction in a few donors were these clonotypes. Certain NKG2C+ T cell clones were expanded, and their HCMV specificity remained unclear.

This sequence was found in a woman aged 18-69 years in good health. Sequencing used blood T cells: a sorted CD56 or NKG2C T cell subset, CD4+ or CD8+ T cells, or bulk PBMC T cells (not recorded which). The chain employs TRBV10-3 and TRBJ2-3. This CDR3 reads CAIQGWKSTDTQYF.